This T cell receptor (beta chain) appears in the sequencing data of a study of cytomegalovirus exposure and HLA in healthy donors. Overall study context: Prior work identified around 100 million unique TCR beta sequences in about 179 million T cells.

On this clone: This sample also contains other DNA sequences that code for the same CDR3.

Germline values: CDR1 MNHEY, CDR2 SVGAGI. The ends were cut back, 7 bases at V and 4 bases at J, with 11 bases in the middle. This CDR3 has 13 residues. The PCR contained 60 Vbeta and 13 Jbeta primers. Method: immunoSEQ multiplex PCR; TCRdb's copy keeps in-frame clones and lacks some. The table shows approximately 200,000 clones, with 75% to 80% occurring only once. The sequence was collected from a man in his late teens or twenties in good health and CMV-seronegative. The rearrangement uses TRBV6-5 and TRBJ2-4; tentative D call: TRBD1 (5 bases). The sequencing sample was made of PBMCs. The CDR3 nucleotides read TGTGCCAGCATCGACAGCGATAAAAACATTCAGTACTTC. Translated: CASIDSDKNIQYF.